This is a list of T cell receptor beta chains from one sample in a study of T cells expressing NK-cell markers. TCRdb reprocessed the 5' RACE reads, keeping one entry per CDR3 protein, no DNA. Recorded for this sample: around 7,500 distinct CDR3 sequences. Material: blood T cells: a sorted CD56 or NKG2C T cell subset, CD4+ or CD8+ T cells, or bulk PBMC T cells (not recorded which). These receptors came from a young man in good health. CDR3s include the opening cysteine and the closing phenylalanine or tryptophan. The size of a clone is reported for some rows only, either as once, few or many, or as a class for expanded clones.

TRBV27	medium-sized	TRBJ1-5	CASSPSGILSNQPQHF
TRBV6-1	medium-sized	TRBJ1-6	CASSELKDNSPLHF
TRBV14	.	TRBJ2-3	CASSQVVSTSTDTQYF
TRBV27	.	TRBJ2-5	CASSTSGTSRGTQYF
TRBV7-8	.	TRBJ1-4	CASSPRQGSNEKLFF
TRBV12-3/TRBV12-4	.	TRBJ1-1	CASSFRGPDTEAFF
TRBV7-6	.	TRBJ2-3	CASSFLRAPDTQYF
TRBV11-2	medium-sized	TRBJ2-5	CASSLAGRQETQYF
TRBV6-1	.	TRBJ1-5	CASRGQPNQPQHF
TRBV5-1	.	TRBJ2-7	CASSLGESAYEQYF
TRBV27	medium-sized	TRBJ1-4	CASSPRPRPTTNEKLFF
TRBV4-1	.	TRBJ2-5	CASSLARGTQYF
TRBV7-9	medium-sized	TRBJ1-3	CASSARQARLPGNTIYF
TRBV6-2/TRBV6-3	medium-sized	TRBJ1-5	CASSYRDRGYSNQPQHF
TRBV20-1	.	TRBJ2-3	CSASVRLAGHTDTQYF
TRBV9	medium-sized	TRBJ2-2	CASSVEVSENTGELFF
TRBV10-3	medium-sized	TRBJ2-1	CAISPREEAYNEQFF
TRBV7-3	medium-sized	TRBJ2-1	CASSLVGGNEQFF
TRBV27	.	TRBJ2-3	CATRLAGADTQYF
TRBV7-2	medium-sized	TRBJ2-7	CASSLVGQREEQYF
TRBV12-5	.	TRBJ2-1	CASGPDGARNEQFF
TRBV15	.	TRBJ1-1	CATSRDTVNTEAFF
TRBV29-1	medium-sized	TRBJ1-1	CSVWGRGNTEAFF
TRBV19	.	TRBJ1-3	CASSMWGRSGNTIYF
TRBV2	.	TRBJ2-5	CASSGSLAALIQETQYF
TRBV5-1	medium-sized	TRBJ1-2	CASSLVLGSPYGYTF
TRBV4-2	medium-sized	TRBJ2-1	CASSQATGSDSNEQFF
TRBV5-8	.	TRBJ2-5	CASSLWWRRPKTQYF
TRBV6-1	medium-sized	TRBJ2-3	CASSESVGFTHTQYF
TRBV5-1	medium-sized	TRBJ2-1	CASSPGLVIHEQFF
TRBV5-1	.	TRBJ2-3	CASAGGDTQYF
TRBV3-1	medium-sized	TRBJ2-3	CASSGSDTQYF
TRBV19	.	TRBJ2-1	CASSIQVRGVGSYNEQFF
TRBV20-1	.	TRBJ2-1	CSASRPGTSGTGEQFF
TRBV3-1	medium-sized	TRBJ2-1	CASSLMGQGSDEQFF
TRBV13	.	TRBJ2-1	CASSGGLAGANEQFF
TRBV13	medium-sized	TRBJ2-4	CASSQIPSGSTKNIQYF
TRBV19	.	TRBJ1-1	CASGWRGSNTEAFF
TRBV11-3	.	TRBJ2-7	CASSSHREGEQYF
TRBV13	.	TRBJ2-1	CASSTRLAGPAVGQFF
TRBV7-8	medium-sized	TRBJ2-2	CASSFGPNTGELFF
TRBV18	.	TRBJ2-7	CASSPNSFSYEQYF
TRBV6-4	.	TRBJ1-1	CASSSLFGTGEAFF
TRBV28	medium-sized	TRBJ2-7	CATQRTTYEQYF
TRBV4-3	medium-sized	TRBJ2-7	CASSQASGTSYEQYF
TRBV25-1	.	TRBJ2-5	CASSERGHQETQYF
TRBV20-1	.	TRBJ2-4	CSARQGGGGNIQYF
TRBV7-6	.	TRBJ2-1	CASSSSGSPLGEQFF
TRBV6-1	.	TRBJ1-3	CASRMTLSGNTIYF
TRBV15	medium-sized	TRBJ2-1	CATRAPLEAYYNEQFF
TRBV3-1	medium-sized	TRBJ2-2	CASSQDDPGLPIGGELFF
TRBV6-1	medium-sized	TRBJ1-4	CASNKVAGGIEKLFF
TRBV3-1	.	TRBJ1-6	CASSHAAGTSSSPLHF
TRBV30	.	TRBJ2-2	CAWISGTRELFF
TRBV6-5	medium-sized	TRBJ2-2	CASSYSRPPQNTGELFF
TRBV19	.	TRBJ2-1	CASSISGWVNNEQFF
TRBV29-1	medium-sized	TRBJ2-5	CSVDTGQETQYF
TRBV7-2	medium-sized	TRBJ2-4	CASSSVWTGVDIQYF
TRBV6-1	.	TRBJ1-1	CASSPGTVNTEAFF
TRBV12-5	.	TRBJ1-1	CASGVRPGWEDTEAFF